This T cell receptor (beta chain) was retrieved from a study of cytomegalovirus exposure and HLA in healthy donors. Overall study results and limits: The listing of 150 to 200 TCR beta chains classed them as cytomegalovirus-associated.

With regard to this clone: Antigen unknown.

The method was immunoSEQ multiplex PCR; TCRdb's version includes in-frame clones alone and lacks a portion of them. Of some 98,000 clones in the sample, approximately 88% were seen once. With V trimmed by 1 base and J by 3 bases, 6 bases remained unmatched. Germline V gives CDR1 SGHVS, CDR2 FQNEAQ. This CDR3 comprises 16 residues. The rearrangement joins TRBV7-8 to TRBJ2-7, with 10 bases matching TRBD1. This TCR was recovered from a woman younger than 45 in good health and CMV-seronegative. The sequencing input was PBMCs. DNA of the CDR3: TGTGCCAGCAGCTTAGGAGTGGGGACAGGGGTCTACGAGCAGTACTTC. This sequence encodes CASSLGVGTGVYEQYF. Drawing the rest from reference TRBV7-8 and TRBJ2-7, the complete variable domain is GAGVSQSPRYKVAKRGQDVALRCDPISGHVSLFWYQQALGQGPEFLTYFQNEAQLDKSGLPSDRFFAERPEGSVSTLKIQRTQQEDSAVYLCASSLGVGTGVYEQYFGPGTRLTVT.